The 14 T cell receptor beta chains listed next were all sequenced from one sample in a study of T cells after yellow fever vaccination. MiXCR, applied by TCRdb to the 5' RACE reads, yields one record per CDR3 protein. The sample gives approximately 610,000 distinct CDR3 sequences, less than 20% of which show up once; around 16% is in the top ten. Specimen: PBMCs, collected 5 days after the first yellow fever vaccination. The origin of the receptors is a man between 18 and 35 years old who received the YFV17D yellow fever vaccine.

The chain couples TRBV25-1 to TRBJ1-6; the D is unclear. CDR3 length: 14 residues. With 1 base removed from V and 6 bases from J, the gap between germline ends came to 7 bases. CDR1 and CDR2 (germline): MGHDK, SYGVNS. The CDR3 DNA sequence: TGTGCCAGCAGTGAATTAGGAGGTAATTCACCCCTCCACTTT. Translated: CASSELGGNSPLHF.

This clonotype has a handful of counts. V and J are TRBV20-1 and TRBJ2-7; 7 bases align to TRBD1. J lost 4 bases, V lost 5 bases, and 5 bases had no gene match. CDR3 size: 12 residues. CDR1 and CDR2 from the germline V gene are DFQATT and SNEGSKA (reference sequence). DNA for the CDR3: TGCAGTGCTTCGACAGGGATTTACGAGCAGTACGTC. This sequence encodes CSASTGIYEQYV.

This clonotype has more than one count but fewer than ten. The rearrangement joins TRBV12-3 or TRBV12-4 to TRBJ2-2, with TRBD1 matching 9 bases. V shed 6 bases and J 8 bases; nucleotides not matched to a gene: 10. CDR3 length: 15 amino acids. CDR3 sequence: CASRQGQGRGGELFF. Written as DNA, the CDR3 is TGTGCCAGCAGGCAAGGACAGGGGCGAGGAGGGGAGCTGTTTTTT.

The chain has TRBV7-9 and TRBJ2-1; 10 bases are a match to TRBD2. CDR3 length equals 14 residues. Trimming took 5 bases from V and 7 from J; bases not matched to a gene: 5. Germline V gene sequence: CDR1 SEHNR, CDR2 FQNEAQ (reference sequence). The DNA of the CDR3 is TGTGCCAGCAGCCGTAGCGGGGGGCTGAATGAGCAGTTCTTC. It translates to CASSRSGGLNEQFF.

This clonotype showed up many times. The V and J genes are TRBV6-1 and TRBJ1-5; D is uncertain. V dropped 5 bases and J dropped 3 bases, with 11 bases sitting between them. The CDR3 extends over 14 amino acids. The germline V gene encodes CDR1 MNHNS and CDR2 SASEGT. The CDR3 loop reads CASSLSPDNQPQHF. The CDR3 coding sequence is TGTGCCAGCAGTCTCAGTCCGGACAATCAGCCCCAGCATTTT.

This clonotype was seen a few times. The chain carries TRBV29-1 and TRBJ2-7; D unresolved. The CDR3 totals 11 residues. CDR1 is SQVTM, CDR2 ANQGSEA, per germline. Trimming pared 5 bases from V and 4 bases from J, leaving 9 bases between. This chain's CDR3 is CSVRDKYEQYF. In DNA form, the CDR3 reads TGCAGCGTTCGCGACAAGTACGAGCAGTACTTC.

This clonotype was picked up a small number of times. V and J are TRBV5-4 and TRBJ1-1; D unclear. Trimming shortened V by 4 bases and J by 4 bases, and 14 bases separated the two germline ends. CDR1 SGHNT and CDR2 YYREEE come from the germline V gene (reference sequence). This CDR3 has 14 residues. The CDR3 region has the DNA TGTGCCAGCAGCCCCCCCGGCCGCTTCACTGAAGCTTTCTTT. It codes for CASSPPGRFTEAFF. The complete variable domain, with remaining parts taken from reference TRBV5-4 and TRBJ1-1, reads ETGVTQSPTHLIKTRGQQVTLRCSSQSGHNTVSWYQQALGQGPQFIFQYYREEENGRGNFPPRFSGLQFPNYSSELNVNALELDDSALYLCASSPPGRFTEAFFGQGTRLTVV.

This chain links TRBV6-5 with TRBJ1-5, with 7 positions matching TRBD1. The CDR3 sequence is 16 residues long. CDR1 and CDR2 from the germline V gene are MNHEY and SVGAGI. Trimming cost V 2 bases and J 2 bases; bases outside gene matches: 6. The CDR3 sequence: CASSYPTGEGNQPQHF. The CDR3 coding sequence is TGTGCCAGCAGTTACCCAACAGGGGAAGGCAATCAGCCCCAGCATTTT.

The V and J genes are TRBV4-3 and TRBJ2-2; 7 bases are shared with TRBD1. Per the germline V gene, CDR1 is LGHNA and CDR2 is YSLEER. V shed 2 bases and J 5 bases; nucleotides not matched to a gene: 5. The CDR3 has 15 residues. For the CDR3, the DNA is TGCGCCAGCAGCCAATATAACAGGGGAACCGGGGAGCTGTTTTTT. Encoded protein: CASSQYNRGTGELFF.

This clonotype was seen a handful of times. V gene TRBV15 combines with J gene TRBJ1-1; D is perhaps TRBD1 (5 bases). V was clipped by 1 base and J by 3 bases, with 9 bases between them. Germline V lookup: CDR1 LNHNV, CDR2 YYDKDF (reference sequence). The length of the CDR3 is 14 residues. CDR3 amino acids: CATSRGRGYTEAFF. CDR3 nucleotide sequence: TGTGCCACCAGCAGAGGACGGGGCTACACTGAAGCTTTCTTT.

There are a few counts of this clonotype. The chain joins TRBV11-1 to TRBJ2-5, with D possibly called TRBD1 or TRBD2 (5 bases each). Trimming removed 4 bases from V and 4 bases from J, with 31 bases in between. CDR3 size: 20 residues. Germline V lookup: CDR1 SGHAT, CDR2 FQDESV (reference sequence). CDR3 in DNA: TGTGCCAGCAGCTCTTTATTCTCCCGTACGGGGCTCTATAAGGGAGAGACCCAGTACTTC. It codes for CASSSLFSRTGLYKGETQYF.

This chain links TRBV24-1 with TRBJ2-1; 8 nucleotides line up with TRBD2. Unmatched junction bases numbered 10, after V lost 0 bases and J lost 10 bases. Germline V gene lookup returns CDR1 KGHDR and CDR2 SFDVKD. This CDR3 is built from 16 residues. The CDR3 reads CATSDLVRAGDSEQFF. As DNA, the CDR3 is TGTGCCACCAGTGATTTGGTCAGAGCGGGGGACTCAGAGCAGTTCTTC.

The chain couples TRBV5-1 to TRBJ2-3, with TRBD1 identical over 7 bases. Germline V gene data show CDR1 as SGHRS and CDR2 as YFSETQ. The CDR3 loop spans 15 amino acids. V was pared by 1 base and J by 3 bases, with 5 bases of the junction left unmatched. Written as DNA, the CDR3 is TGCGCCAGCAGCTTGATGGGGACAGCTACAGATACGCAGTATTTT. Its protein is CASSLMGTATDTQYF. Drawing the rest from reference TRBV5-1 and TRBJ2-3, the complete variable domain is KAGVTQTPRYLIKTRGQQVTLSCSPISGHRSVSWYQQTPGQGLQFLFEYFSETQRNKGNFPGRFSGRQFSNSRSEMNVSTLELGDSALYLCASSLMGTATDTQYFGPGTRLTVL.

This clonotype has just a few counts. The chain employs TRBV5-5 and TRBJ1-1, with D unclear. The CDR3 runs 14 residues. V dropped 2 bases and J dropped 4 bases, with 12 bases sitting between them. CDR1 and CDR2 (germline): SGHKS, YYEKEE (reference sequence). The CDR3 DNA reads TGTGCCAGCAGCTTTACAGCCTCGGGCACTGAAGCTTTCTTT. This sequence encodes CASSFTASGTEAFF.